Listed here are 15 T cell receptor beta chains from one sample, sequenced in a study of T cells in Graves' hyperthyroidism and ophthalmopathy. TCR beta CDR3 sequences were amplified from RNA transcripts. HTBI primers were the set used in a first-round RT-PCR of the TCR CDR3. TCRdb re-called the multiplex PCR reads with MiXCR, one entry per CDR3 protein. The repertoire has 350,000 to 450,000 distinct CDR3 sequences, around 13% of them found once; the top ten carry 8% to 13%. Sequencing used blood. These receptors all come from a woman aged 55 to 70 with Graves' hyperthyroidism.

This clonotype was picked up many times. V is TRBV6-1 and J is TRBJ1-2, with 7 positions matching TRBD1. CDR1 is MNHNS, CDR2 SASEGT, per germline. The CDR3 loop spans 16 amino acids. V shed 0 bases, J shed 7 bases, and the junction held 11 bases outside the gene matches. The CDR3 sequence: CASSEALSDRRFGYTF. DNA for the CDR3: TGTGCCAGCAGTGAAGCGTTATCGGACAGGCGATTTGGCTACACCTTC.

The V gene is TRBV20-1, the J gene TRBJ2-1, with 11 bases that match TRBD2. The CDR3 extends over 15 amino acids. Trimming cost V 3 bases and J 8 bases; bases outside gene matches: 9. Germline V gene sequence: CDR1 DFQATT, CDR2 SNEGSKA (reference sequence). CDR3 protein: CSASRKLLAGDEQFF. The CDR3 DNA sequence: TGCAGTGCTAGCCGGAAGTTACTAGCGGGAGATGAGCAGTTCTTC.

This clonotype was detected many times. The rearrangement uses TRBV28 and TRBJ1-4; D gene uncertain. The CDR3 spans 14 residues. Germline CDR1 reads MDHEN; CDR2 reads SYDVKM. Trimming shortened V by 10 bases and J by 7 bases, and 19 bases separated the two germline ends. Here the CDR3 reads CATIDPPAGEKLFF. CDR3 DNA sequence: TGTGCCACCATCGACCCTCCCGCCGGTGAAAAACTGTTTTTT.

This clonotype came up a few times. A much larger clonotype is one base distant, so this may be a read error. The genes are TRBV7-2 and TRBJ2-3; TRBD2 aligns across 14 bases. The CDR3 runs to 16 residues. Germline CDR1 is SGHTA and CDR2 is FQGNSA. The CDR3: CASNLGTSGSSDTQYF. The CDR3 nucleotides are TGTGCCAGCAACTTAGGGACTAGCGGGAGTTCAGATACGCAGTATTTT.

This clonotype was observed a single time. The gene calls are TRBV12-3 or TRBV12-4 and TRBJ2-7; 9 bases map to TRBD1. V trimming: 8 bases; J trimming: 4 bases; junction bases outside the gene matches: 12. This CDR3 is 15 amino acids long. CDR3 nucleotide sequence: TGTGCCAGCCCGGCCCGGACAGGGGTTTTGTACGAGCAGTACTTC. It yields the protein CASPARTGVLYEQYF.

The V call is TRBV6-2 or TRBV6-3, the J call TRBJ1-3; unclear D gene. There are 15 residues in the CDR3. The V and J ends lost 6 bases and 0 bases respectively, with 12 bases between them. Germline CDR1 reads MNHEY; CDR2 reads SVGEGT. The CDR3 sequence is CASSRSGSSGNTIYF. Here the CDR3 DNA reads TGTGCCAGCAGCAGGTCGGGGAGCTCTGGAAACACCATATATTTT.

The V gene is TRBV10-3, the J gene TRBJ1-5, with D possibly TRBD1 on 6 matching bases. This CDR3 has 16 residues. Germline V gene data show CDR1 as ENHRY and CDR2 as SYGVKD. V gave up 0 bases and J gave up 2 bases, with 11 bases separating them. The CDR3 sequence is CAISESPGAGNQPQHF. The CDR3 region has the DNA TGTGCCATCAGTGAGTCGCCGGGGGCGGGCAATCAGCCCCAGCATTTT.

As concerns this clonotype: Being one base from a much bigger clone, this may be a read error. The V call is TRBV2, the J call TRBJ2-1; tentative D call: TRBD1 (6 bases). In germline, CDR1 is SNHLY, CDR2 FYNNEI. This CDR3 region has 15 residues. The CDR3: CTSRPQGWSYNEQFF. The CDR3 nucleotides are TGTACCAGCAGGCCACAGGGTTGGTCCTACAATGAGCAGTTCTTC.

J is TRBJ2-1 and V is TRBV29-1; the D is unclear. The CDR3 sequence is 11 residues long. Germline CDR1 reads SQVTM; CDR2 reads ANQGSEA. Trimming took 4 bases from V and 3 from J, leaving 4 bases between them. Here the CDR3 DNA reads TGCAGCGTTGGCGGCTACAATGAGCAGTTCTTC. Encoded protein: CSVGGYNEQFF.

V usage is TRBV29-1 and J usage is TRBJ1-1, with D unclear. The germline V and J ends were trimmed by 5 bases and 2 bases, with 15 bases remaining between them. CDR1 and CDR2 (germline): SQVTM, ANQGSEA. This CDR3 spans 14 amino acids. CDR3: CSVRKANFNTEAFF. The CDR3 coding sequence is TGCAGCGTTCGAAAGGCCAATTTCAACACTGAAGCTTTCTTT.

In this sample, this clonotype turned up many times. The chain combines TRBV27 with TRBJ2-3, with D hard to call. Trimming stripped 0 bases from V and 6 bases from J, with 13 bases between. The CDR3 has 15 amino acids. Germline loops: CDR1 MNHEY, CDR2 SMNVEV (reference sequence). CDR3 nucleotides: TGTGCCAGCAGTTTATCGCGAGTCCAGAGGGATACGCAGTATTTT. It translates to CASSLSRVQRDTQYF.

The V gene is TRBV19, the J gene TRBJ2-3, with D uncertain. CDR1 and CDR2 (germline): LNHDA, SQIVND (reference sequence). The ends were cut back, 5 bases at V and 5 bases at J, with 26 bases in the middle. The CDR3 loop spans 18 amino acids. The CDR3 sequence: CASSRVGQVNPRGDTQYF. The CDR3 DNA reads as TGTGCCAGTAGTCGAGTGGGTCAGGTCAACCCACGAGGAGATACGCAGTATTTT.

The chain couples TRBV7-3 to TRBJ2-3; no firm D call. Germline V gives CDR1 SGHTA, CDR2 FQGTGA. The length of the CDR3 is 15 residues. The V gene lost 5 bases and the J gene lost 3 bases, with 15 bases spanning the gap. CDR3 amino acids: CASSQDPGSTDTQYF. As DNA, the CDR3 is TGTGCCAGCAGCCAAGATCCGGGTTCGACAGATACGCAGTATTTT.

At least ten counts were recorded for this clonotype. The gene calls are TRBV5-1 and TRBJ2-7, with 8 bases identical to TRBD2. The CDR3 extends over 15 amino acids. Looked up from germline, CDR1 is SGHRS and CDR2 is YFSETQ. V shed 4 bases and J 3 bases; nucleotides not matched to a gene: 9. For the CDR3, the DNA is TGCGCCAGCAGCCCACGGGTAGCGGGGATCTACGAGCAGTACTTC. This codes for CASSPRVAGIYEQYF.

Ten or more counts support this clonotype. The chain combines TRBV12-5 with TRBJ2-1, with 8 bases matching TRBD2. The trim removed 0 bases at V and 9 bases at J, leaving 7 bases unmatched. Germline loops: CDR1 LGHNT, CDR2 FRNRAP. This CDR3 has 15 amino acids. Here the CDR3 reads CASGLVMREAPEQFF. The CDR3 bases are TGTGCTAGTGGTTTGGTAATGCGGGAGGCCCCTGAGCAGTTCTTC.